The T cell receptor (beta chain) under discussion was sequenced for a study of Ad26.COV2.S vaccination and SARS-CoV-2 variants. This CDR3 has 17 amino acids. Trimming took 6 bases from V and 0 from J; bases not matched to a gene: 7. Germline CDR1 reads WSHSY; CDR2 reads SAAADI. Clones were sequenced by immunoSEQ multiplex PCR, and TCRdb holds only the in-frame ones, with some missing. The data show 360,000 or so clones, around 91% seen once. Stated treatment: about 20 received Ad26.COV2.S at low or high dose, single or two shots; about five received placebo; per-sample allocation not given. Sampling was done on day 63 after the first vaccine or placebo injection. At a Boston site, the person donating was an adult of 18-55 years.

The source of this sequence is a person aged 18-60 years who received the Ad26.COV2.S COVID-19 vaccine or a placebo. The specimen comprised peripheral blood, sampled in a trial of Ad26.COV2.S vaccine versus placebo. The chain recombines TRBV10-2 with TRBJ2-2, with 10 bases aligning to TRBD2. As DNA, the CDR3 is TGCGCCAGCAGGGGACTAGCGCAGATTTCGAACACCGGGGAGCTGTTTTTT. It encodes CASRGLAQISNTGELFF.